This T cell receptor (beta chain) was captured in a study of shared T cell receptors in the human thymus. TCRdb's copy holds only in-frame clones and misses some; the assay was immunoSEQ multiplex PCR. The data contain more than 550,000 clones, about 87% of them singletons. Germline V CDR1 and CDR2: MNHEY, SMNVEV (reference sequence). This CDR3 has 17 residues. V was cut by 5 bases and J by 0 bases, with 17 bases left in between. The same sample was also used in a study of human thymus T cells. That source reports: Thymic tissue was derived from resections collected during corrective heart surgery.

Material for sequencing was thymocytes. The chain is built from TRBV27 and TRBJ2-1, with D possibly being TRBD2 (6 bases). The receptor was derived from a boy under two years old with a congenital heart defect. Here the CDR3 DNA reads TGTGCCAGCAGTCCCCCTTTCCGGGACTCCTCCTACAATGAGCAGTTCTTC. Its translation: CASSPPFRDSSYNEQFF.